These 5 T cell receptor beta chains share one sample of origin, sequenced in a study of cytomegalovirus exposure and HLA in healthy donors. Clones were read by immunoSEQ multiplex PCR, and TCRdb kept only the in-frame ones, dropping some. This table holds roughly 200,000 clones, about nine tenths found once. Sequences were obtained from PBMCs. These receptors came from a man aged 25-45 years in good health and CMV-seropositive.

The chain joins TRBV4-3 to TRBJ2-3, with TRBD2 identical over 8 bases. Germline CDR1 LGHNA, CDR2 YSLEER. The CDR3 spans 17 residues. The V and J ends lost 0 bases and 0 bases, in that order; junction bases with no gene match: 5. The CDR3 spells CASSQEGSGGSTDTQYF. As DNA, the CDR3 is TGCGCCAGCAGCCAAGAAGGGAGCGGGGGTAGCACAGATACGCAGTATTTT.

This chain connects TRBV4-3 to TRBJ1-2, with unresolved D. Trimming shortened V by 4 bases and J by 4 bases, and 16 bases separated the two germline ends. The CDR3 covers 15 residues. CDR1 is LGHNA and CDR2 is YSLEER in the germline V gene. Here the CDR3 reads CASSPLPVASYGYTF. The CDR3 nucleotides read TGCGCCAGCAGCCCCCTCCCGGTAGCTAGCTATGGCTACACCTTC.

The chain joins TRBV15 to TRBJ2-7; D remains ambiguous. This CDR3 contains 15 residues. Germline-derived CDR1 and CDR2 are LNHNV and YYDKDF (reference sequence). Trimming cost V 3 bases and J 5 bases, with 17 bases left between them. The CDR3 loop is CATSSVVPNGNEQYF. The CDR3, as DNA: TGTGCCACCAGCAGCGTGGTCCCGAATGGTAACGAGCAGTACTTC.

The gene calls are TRBV10-3 and TRBJ2-7; 7 bases match TRBD2. Germline loops: CDR1 ENHRY, CDR2 SYGVKD. J was trimmed by 4 bases and V by 10 bases; bases with no gene match: 4. The CDR3 sequence is 11 residues long. In DNA, the CDR3 is TGTGCCACTAGCGGTGGATACGAGCAGTACTTC. Amino acid sequence: CATSGGYEQYF.

This clone was seen only once. The genes are TRBV9 and TRBJ2-3; TRBD2 matches at 10 bases. Looked up from germline, CDR1 is SGDLS and CDR2 is YYNGEE. Trimming took 1 base from V and 6 from J; bases not matched to a gene: 5. The CDR3 is 15 amino acids. The CDR3: CASSVRTSGVDTQYF. In DNA, the CDR3 is TGTGCCAGCAGCGTACGAACTAGCGGGGTTGATACGCAGTATTTT.